The 18 T cell receptor beta chains listed next were all sequenced from one sample in a study of shared T cell receptors in the human thymus. TCRdb's table, derived via immunoSEQ multiplex PCR, lists solely in-frame clones and lacks some. Of hundreds of thousands of clones listed, around 87% are singletons. The same sample was also used in a study of human thymus T cells.

The sequenced material came from thymocytes. The receptor set was obtained from a boy younger than two with a congenital heart defect.

CDR3 amino acids: CASSEMRGGFGDTQYF. For the CDR3, the DNA is TGTGCCAGCAGTGAAATGAGAGGGGGATTCGGGGATACGCAGTATTTT. The genes are TRBV6-1 and TRBJ2-3; tentative D call: TRBD1 (6 bases). V was clipped by 2 bases and J by 6 bases, with 18 bases between them. The CDR3 is 16 residues long. CDR1 and CDR2 (germline): MNHNS, SASEGT.

The J gene is TRBJ2-7, the V gene TRBV7-9; TRBD2 is a possible D gene (7 bases). The CDR3 covers 19 residues. Trimming removed 2 bases from V and 4 bases from J, with 27 bases in between. The germline V gene encodes CDR1 SEHNR and CDR2 FQNEAQ (reference sequence). CDR3 DNA sequence: TGTGCCAGCAGCTTAAGGGCCGCGGGGGCAGAGGATGAGGGGTACGAGCAGTACTTC. The encoded protein is CASSLRAAGAEDEGYEQYF. The complete variable domain, with remaining parts taken from reference TRBV7-9 and TRBJ2-7, reads DTGVSQNPRHKITKRGQNVTFRCDPISEHNRLYWYRQTLGQGPEFLTYFQNEAQLEKSRLLSDRFSAERPKGSFSTLEIQRTEQGDSAMYLCASSLRAAGAEDEGYEQYFGPGTRLTVT.

The chain joins TRBV11-2 to TRBJ2-7, with 7 bases matching TRBD2. Per germline, CDR1 SGHAT and CDR2 FQNNGV. The ends lost 5 bases at V and 1 base at J; junction bases unmatched: 17. The CDR3 covers 18 residues. CDR3 amino acids: CASSLLSLGDYLSYEQYF. As DNA, the CDR3 is TGTGCCAGCAGCCTTTTGAGTCTTGGGGACTACTTATCCTACGAGCAGTACTTC. Filled out from reference TRBV11-2 and TRBJ2-7, the complete variable domain reads EAGVAQSPRYKIIEKRQSVAFWCNPISGHATLYWYQQILGQGPKLLIQFQNNGVVDDSQLPKDRFSAERLKGVDSTLKIQPAKLEDSAVYLCASSLLSLGDYLSYEQYFGPGTRLTVT.

The chain combines TRBV28 with TRBJ2-5, with 7 nucleotides matching TRBD1. This CDR3 region has 13 residues. Germline values: CDR1 MDHEN, CDR2 SYDVKM. After removal of 8 bases from V and 3 bases from J, the junction contained 6 bases not matched to a gene. The CDR3 nucleotides are TGTGCCAGCGATGGACAGGAAAAAGAGACCCAGTACTTC. As protein: CASDGQEKETQYF.

This rearrangement joins TRBV7-6 to TRBJ2-3; D is unresolved. The germline V gene encodes CDR1 SGHVS and CDR2 FNYEAQ. The length of the CDR3 is 14 residues. V gave up 5 bases and J gave up 6 bases, with 15 bases separating them. CDR3 sequence (DNA): TGTGCCAGCAGCACGAGGCTGCGTGAGGATACGCAGTATTTT. This codes for CASSTRLREDTQYF.

The chain is built from TRBV7-3 and TRBJ2-1; D is perhaps TRBD1 (7 bases). Trimming cost V 1 base and J 0 bases, with 10 bases left between them. The CDR3 contains 16 residues. CDR1 and CDR2 from the germline V gene are SGHTA and FQGTGA. The chain's CDR3 is CASSLSGDSSYNEQFF. Written as DNA, the CDR3 is TGTGCCAGCAGCTTAAGCGGGGACAGCTCCTACAATGAGCAGTTCTTC. The complete variable domain, with remaining parts taken from reference TRBV7-3 and TRBJ2-1, reads GAGVSQTPSNKVTEKGKYVELRCDPISGHTALYWYRQSLGQGPEFLIYFQGTGAADDSGLPNDRFFAVRPEGSVSTLKIQRTERGDSAVYLCASSLSGDSSYNEQFFGPGTRLTVL.

V is TRBV18 and J is TRBJ2-6; 8 positions match TRBD1. This CDR3 spans 20 amino acids. Germline CDR1 and CDR2: KGHSH and LQKENI. V gave up 5 bases and J gave up 0 bases; unmatched junction bases: 15. The CDR3 DNA reads TGTGCCAGCTCATACCGAAAATTAGGACAGGGAGGCTCTGGGGCCAACGTCCTGACTTTC. This sequence encodes CASSYRKLGQGGSGANVLTF.

The chain carries TRBV28 and TRBJ2-3; 7 bases match TRBD1. CDR3 size: 17 residues. From germline, CDR1 is MDHEN and CDR2 SYDVKM. Trimming at V came to 6 bases and at J to 0 bases, leaving 12 bases not matched to a gene. The CDR3 reads CASSRIPGTASTDTQYF. For the CDR3, the DNA is TGTGCCAGCAGCCGTATCCCCGGGACAGCTAGCACAGATACGCAGTATTTT.

This clone has more than one count but fewer than ten. The rearrangement joins TRBV19 to TRBJ2-5; D call uncertain. The CDR3 sequence is 15 residues long. Trimming took off 5 bases at V and 2 bases at J, with 15 bases between the two ends. Germline V gives CDR1 LNHDA, CDR2 SQIVND (reference sequence). The chain's CDR3 is CASSVFPDSQETQYF. The CDR3 nucleotides read TGTGCCAGTAGTGTGTTCCCCGACTCACAAGAGACCCAGTACTTC.

V is TRBV9 and J is TRBJ1-2; the match to TRBD1 covers 9 bases. Germline V gives CDR1 SGDLS, CDR2 YYNGEE. The CDR3 spans 15 residues. V shed 0 bases and J 1 base; nucleotides not matched to a gene: 1. The CDR3 sequence is CASSVGQGGNYGYTF. CDR3 sequence (DNA): TGTGCCAGCAGCGTAGGACAGGGGGGTAACTATGGCTACACCTTC.

This clone was seen just once. The chain couples TRBV4-3 to TRBJ2-1; 8 nucleotides align to TRBD2. The CDR3 totals 16 residues. V was clipped by 0 bases and J by 9 bases; unmatched bases: 10. CDR1 and CDR2 (germline): LGHNA, YSLEER. The DNA for the CDR3 is TGCGCCAGCAGCCAAGATGGCCAGCGGGGGTCCTGTGAGCAGTTCTTC. It translates to CASSQDGQRGSCEQFF.

The chain has TRBV27 and TRBJ2-7; 9 bases are shared with TRBD2. The CDR3 runs 16 residues. Germline-derived CDR1 and CDR2 are MNHEY and SMNVEV (reference sequence). The ends lost 3 bases at V and 2 bases at J; junction bases unmatched: 8. The chain's CDR3 is CASSFTPGLAAYEQYF. The CDR3 DNA reads as TGTGCCAGCAGTTTTACTCCGGGACTAGCTGCCTACGAGCAGTACTTC.

The chain has TRBV6-1 and TRBJ2-2; 8 bases map to TRBD2. J lost 5 bases, V lost 3 bases, and 20 bases had no gene match. The CDR3 consists of 20 residues. Germline CDR1 is MNHNS and CDR2 is SASEGT. The CDR3 loop reads CASSDGGFRKRGTGTGELFF. DNA for the CDR3: TGTGCCAGCAGTGATGGGGGGTTTCGTAAGCGGGGGACTGGTACCGGGGAGCTGTTTTTT.

The rearrangement uses TRBV15 and TRBJ2-1; 10 nucleotides align to TRBD2. V shed 3 bases, J shed 8 bases, and the junction held 1 base outside the gene matches. The V gene's germline CDR1 is LNHNV and CDR2 YYDKDF (reference sequence). The CDR3 is 13 residues long. DNA for the CDR3: TGTGCCACCAGCAGCCTAGCGGGGGATGAGCAGTTCTTC. It specifies CATSSLAGDEQFF.

The V gene is TRBV27, the J gene TRBJ2-6; D perhaps matches TRBD1 (6 bases). Germline V CDR1 and CDR2: MNHEY, SMNVEV (reference sequence). This CDR3 region has 16 residues. Between the trimmed V and J ends, which lost 3 bases and 1 base, there was a span of 10 bases. CDR3 in DNA: TGTGCCAGCAGTTTTTACAGGGCATCTGGGGCCAACGTCCTGACTTTC. This translates into CASSFYRASGANVLTF.

In DNA, the CDR3 is TGTGCCAGCCAACAGGGCAGGGGCGATGAGCAGTTCTTC. This sequence encodes CASQQGRGDEQFF. The gene calls are TRBV25-1 and TRBJ2-1; a weak D match, TRBD1 (6 bases). Germline values: CDR1 MGHDK, CDR2 SYGVNS. This CDR3 is 13 amino acids long. Trimming left V 8 bases short and J 8 bases short, with 16 bases between.

V and J are TRBV27 and TRBJ2-5; 9 bases agree with TRBD2. The DNA matches TRBJ2-7 better at its end, which makes the J call doubtful. CDR1 is MNHEY, CDR2 SMNVEV, per germline (reference sequence). CDR3 length: 14 amino acids. CDR3 sequence: CASSLAGGGYEQYF. In DNA, the CDR3 is TGTGCCAGCAGTTTAGCGGGAGGGGGCTACGAGCAGTACTTC.

The chain uses TRBV6-1 and TRBJ2-3; 9 nucleotides match TRBD2. The V gene's germline CDR1 is MNHNS and CDR2 SASEGT. J was trimmed by 6 bases and V by 4 bases; bases with no gene match: 8. CDR3 length: 15 residues. Here the CDR3 reads CASSGLAGGPDTQYF. Here the CDR3 DNA reads TGTGCCAGCAGTGGGCTCGCGGGGGGGCCCGATACGCAGTATTTT.